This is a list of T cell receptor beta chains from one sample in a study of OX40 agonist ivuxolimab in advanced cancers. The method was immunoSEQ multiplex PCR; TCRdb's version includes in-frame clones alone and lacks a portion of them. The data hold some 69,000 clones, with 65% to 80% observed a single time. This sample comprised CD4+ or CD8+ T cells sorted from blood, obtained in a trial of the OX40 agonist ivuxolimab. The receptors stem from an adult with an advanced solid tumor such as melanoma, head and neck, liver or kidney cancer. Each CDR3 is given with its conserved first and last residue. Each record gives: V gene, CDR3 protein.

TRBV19	CASSKREGTEAFF
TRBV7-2	CASTALAGVSDTQYF
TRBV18	CASSSDSPYSNQPQHF
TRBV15	CATSLDMNTEAFF
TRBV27	CASVLSSGGRGTQYF
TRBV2	CASRGDRGGNQPQHF
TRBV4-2	CASSQIPNTQYF
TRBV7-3	CASSPNSRDLSF
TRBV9	CASSVVGLAGGTSTDTQYF
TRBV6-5	CVTQGREAFF
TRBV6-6	CASRPPGLRTGELFF
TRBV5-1	CASSLIGGETQYF
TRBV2	CASSYTANTGELFF
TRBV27	CASSLSFGNEQYF
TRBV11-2	CASSDTPSVYQETQYF
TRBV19	CASSPRQGSYNEQFF
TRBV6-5	CASRNPSSSYEQYF
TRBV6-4	CASSEEHWTVGANVLTF
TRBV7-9	CASSSRGSGTDTQYF
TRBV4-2	CASSRALEASGYNEQFF
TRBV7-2	CASSLEGAGVGSPLHF
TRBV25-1	CASSGYRGEQYF
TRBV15	CATSSGRQHNEKLFF
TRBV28	CASSLTGDFYNEQFF
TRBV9	CASSAGSPSRGNEQFF
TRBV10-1	CASRTPGQASYEQYF
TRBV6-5	CASSPVLAETQYF
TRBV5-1	CASSFQGAATGELFF
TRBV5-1	CASSLGRVTGELFF
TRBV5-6	CASSFTVASGRRTDTQYF
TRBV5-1	CASSLVAGGRDGYTF
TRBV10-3	CAIGGTGATYGYTF
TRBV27	CASGKFYGYTF
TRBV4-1	CASSQALNEQFF
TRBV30	CAFHTTSGKTDTQYF
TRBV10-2	CASGLAGGVNTGELFF
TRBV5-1	CASSPPGLMEYGYTF
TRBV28	CASSSPGQGGEQYF
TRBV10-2	CASSERPDGTGELFF
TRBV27	CASSLRDRVGNRRNTEAFF